Sequencing of this TCR beta chain was carried out in a study of PD-1 blockade in classical Hodgkin lymphoma. Background on the study: Nivolumab dosing for patients was 3 mg/kg, administered intravenously every 2 weeks.

This clone appeared once. The antigen is undetermined. Time point denoted: cycle 4 day 1 (C4D1), after six to seven weeks of nivolumab. No patient escaped relapse after autologous stem cell transplantation, and brentuximab vedotin exposure varied. This CDR3 has 13 amino acids. Per germline, CDR1 SGHRS and CDR2 YFSETQ. V lost 4 bases and J lost 5; bases outside the gene matches: 2. Generated by immunoSEQ multiplex PCR, the TCRdb table keeps only in-frame clones and is missing some. The table lists over 50,000 clones, 70% to 90% of them singletons. General study results and limits: Among the patients, those starting nivolumab under 1 year after ASCT were excluded. At C4D1, TCR diversity had climbed significantly for CD4+ cells, though not for CD8+ cells. Reports described newly diagnosed patients as having lower baseline TCR diversity than healthy donors.

The TCR was taken from a human donor with classical Hodgkin lymphoma. The chain combines TRBV5-1 with TRBJ1-5; 8 nucleotides align to TRBD1. The sequenced sample was peripheral blood mononuclear cells (PBMCs), obtained before the fourth cycle of nivolumab. CDR3: CASSPTGDQPQHF. As DNA, the CDR3 is TGCGCCAGCAGCCCGACAGGGGATCAGCCCCAGCATTTT.